The source of this T cell receptor (beta chain) is a study of tumor T cells in aggressive B-cell lymphoma. Libraries were prepared by immunoSEQ multiplex PCR; TCRdb keeps only in-frame clonotypes and omits some of them. The sample has around 500 clones; about 86% are singletons. This clonotype originated in an adult with diffuse large B cell lymphoma. The sequenced sample consisted of tumor tissue.

CDR3: CASSWGTGVHEQYF. CDR3 sequence (DNA): TGTGCCAGCAGCTGGGGGACAGGGGTGCACGAGCAGTACTTC. This chain joins TRBV11-2 and TRBJ2-7, with TRBD1 matching 10 bases. This CDR3 contains 14 residues. Per the germline V gene, CDR1 is SGHAT and CDR2 is FQNNGV. V was clipped by 4 bases and J by 5 bases; unmatched bases: 5.